The 19 T cell receptor beta chains below all came from one sample that was sequenced in a study of T cells in Graves' hyperthyroidism and ophthalmopathy. What was amplified from RNA transcripts were TCR beta CDR3 regions. RT-PCR in the first round (using the HTBI primer set) targeted the TCR CDR3. Each CDR3 protein is one row after TCRdb ran MiXCR on the multiplex PCR reads. The profile shows approximately 400,000 distinct CDR3 sequences, about 25% of them singletons. Sequencing was carried out using blood. The receptors derive from a man aged 50-60 years with Graves' hyperthyroidism.

The chain joins TRBV28 to TRBJ1-1; 7 bases match TRBD1. The CDR3 loop spans 12 amino acids. Germline V gives CDR1 MDHEN, CDR2 SYDVKM. The ends lost 6 bases at V and 5 bases at J; junction bases unmatched: 3. The CDR3 coding sequence is TGTGCCAGCAGCGACAGGGAGACTGAAGCTTTCTTT. This encodes CASSDRETEAFF.

The chain links TRBV2 to TRBJ1-6, with 9 bases fitting TRBD1. With V trimmed by 3 bases and J by 9 bases, 3 bases remained unmatched. The CDR3 covers 14 residues. Germline V gives CDR1 SNHLY, CDR2 FYNNEI. CDR3 in DNA: TGTGCCAGCAGTGACGGGACAGGGTTTTCACCCCTCCACTTT. It encodes CASSDGTGFSPLHF.

Note on this clonotype: Mismatch with germline at one junction end may stem from a read error. CDR3 loop: CTSSISASGSTGELFF. DNA for the CDR3: TGTACCAGTAGTATTTCGGCTAGCGGGAGCACCGGGGAGCTGTTTTTT. The J gene is TRBJ2-2, the V gene TRBV19; 10 nucleotides agree with TRBD2. This CDR3 is 16 amino acids long. The germline gives CDR1 LNHDA, CDR2 SQIVND (reference sequence).

This chain links TRBV20-1 with TRBJ1-3; 8 nucleotides align to TRBD1. Trimming at V came to 0 bases and at J to 4 bases, leaving 2 bases not matched to a gene. The length of the CDR3 is 14 residues. Looked up from germline, CDR1 is DFQATT and CDR2 is SNEGSKA (reference sequence). The CDR3 sequence is CSARESGGGNTIYF. In nucleotides, the CDR3 is TGCAGTGCTAGAGAGTCAGGGGGCGGAAACACCATATATTTT.

This chain connects TRBV10-3 to TRBJ2-5, with D possibly being TRBD2 (6 bases). The germline V gene has CDR1 ENHRY and CDR2 SYGVKD. This CDR3 spans 17 amino acids. V was trimmed by 4 bases and J by 0 bases, leaving 18 bases between them. In DNA form, the CDR3 reads TGTGCCATCAGTGGAGATATTGGGGCTAGCGACCAAGAGACCCAGTACTTC. This gives the protein CAISGDIGASDQETQYF.

V is TRBV20-1 and J is TRBJ2-1; 14 positions agree with TRBD2. J gave up 0 bases and V 3 bases, and 7 bases lay outside the gene matches. The CDR3 runs 18 residues. Germline V lookup: CDR1 DFQATT, CDR2 SNEGSKA (reference sequence). The CDR3 DNA reads TGCAGTGCTAGGGCGACTAGCGGGAGGGTAAGCTCCTACAATGAGCAGTTCTTC. It translates to CSARATSGRVSSYNEQFF.

For this clonotype: At one end, the junction sequence differs from germline, possibly due to a read error. CDR3 loop: CEQLRGEAPGNEQFF. The CDR3 nucleotides are TGCGAACAATTACGTGGGGAGGCCCCGGGGAATGAGCAGTTCTTC. The rearrangement links TRBV19 to TRBJ2-1, with D possibly matching TRBD2 (6 bases). Germline V lookup: CDR1 LNHDA, CDR2 SQIVND (reference sequence). CDR3 length: 15 residues.

V and J are TRBV6-1 and TRBJ2-7, with a possible D match to TRBD2 (5 bases). This CDR3 has 14 residues. Trimming removed 5 bases from V and 2 bases from J, with 13 bases in between. Germline V gives CDR1 MNHNS, CDR2 SASEGT. The CDR3 loop is CASSQMDGAYEQYF. CDR3 DNA sequence: TGTGCCAGCAGTCAGATGGACGGGGCCTACGAGCAGTACTTC.

In its sample, this clonotype was seen a few times. The chain is built from TRBV27 and TRBJ2-3; D unresolved. The CDR3 has 11 residues. Germline V gives CDR1 MNHEY, CDR2 SMNVEV (reference sequence). The V end was cut by 6 bases, the J end by 10 bases, with 11 bases between. CDR3 bases: TGTGCCAGCAGCACTAATTTTGCGCAGTATTTT. This translates into CASSTNFAQYF.

The rearrangement joins TRBV15 to TRBJ2-3; D not certain. CDR1 is LNHNV and CDR2 is YYDKDF in the germline V gene (reference sequence). This CDR3 has 16 residues. Trimming left V 0 bases short and J 3 bases short, with 13 bases between. In DNA, the CDR3 is TGTGCCACCAGCAGAGATTCCAGCAGAAGTACAGATACGCAGTATTTT. It translates to CATSRDSSRSTDTQYF.

This clonotype showed up just a few times. This sequence joins TRBV6-2 or TRBV6-3 and TRBJ2-1, with no clear D. The CDR3 totals 12 residues. The V gene lost 6 bases and the J gene lost 7 bases, with 10 bases spanning the gap. Germline V gene data show CDR1 as MNHEY and CDR2 as SVGEGT. CDR3 sequence (DNA): TGTGCCAGCAGGTCCTTAAGGAATGAGCAGTTCTTC. Translation: CASRSLRNEQFF.

In this sample, this clonotype turned up a few times. V is TRBV11-2 and J is TRBJ1-6, with TRBD1 as a possible D gene (5 bases). The CDR3 length is 15 residues. Germline V gene data show CDR1 as SGHAT and CDR2 as FQNNGV. V was cut by 6 bases and J by 7 bases, with 16 bases left in between. The CDR3 DNA sequence: TGTGCCAGCAGGTCAATTTCGAGGGGAAATTCACCCCTCCACTTT. Amino acid sequence: CASRSISRGNSPLHF.

This clonotype was counted a single time. The V call is TRBV10-3, the J call TRBJ2-2; TRBD2 is a possible D gene (5 bases). Germline CDR1 is ENHRY and CDR2 is SYGVKD. The CDR3 contains 12 residues. Trimming removed 6 bases from V and 3 bases from J, with 5 bases in between. The CDR3 reads CAISGDTGELFF. The CDR3 nucleotides read TGTGCCATCAGCGGGGACACCGGGGAGCTGTTTTTT.

Points on this clonotype: Germline is not matched at one junction end, which may reflect a read error. The chain joins TRBV4-1 to TRBJ2-7; no clear D. This CDR3 has 14 amino acids. Germline loops: CDR1 MGHRA, CDR2 YSYEKL. CDR3 DNA: TGTGCCAGCAGCTACACCTTGAGCTCCTACGAGCAGTACTTC. It encodes CASSYTLSSYEQYF.

This chain uses TRBV12-3 or TRBV12-4 with TRBJ2-7; D unresolved. Deletions cut 6 bases from V and 4 bases from J, with 13 bases between. The CDR3 totals 13 residues. The chain's CDR3 is CASRGREDYEQYF. CDR3 coding DNA: TGTGCCAGCAGGGGAAGAGAGGATTACGAGCAGTACTTC.

This chain links TRBV5-1 with TRBJ2-1, with 10 positions matching TRBD2. V shed 1 base and J 7 bases; nucleotides not matched to a gene: 5. The CDR3 sequence is 15 residues long. Germline V gives CDR1 SGHRS, CDR2 YFSETQ. CDR3: CASSLSSGSDNEQFF. Written as DNA, the CDR3 is TGCGCCAGCAGCTTGTCTAGCGGGAGTGATAATGAGCAGTTCTTC.

This CDR3 reads CASSPGQTLTEAFF. As DNA, the CDR3 is TGTGCCAGCAGCCCAGGACAGACTCTGACTGAAGCTTTCTTT. V gene TRBV6-4 combines with J gene TRBJ1-1; D is possibly TRBD1 (6 bases). In germline, CDR1 is MRHNA, CDR2 SNTAGT. Trimming removed 6 bases at V and 5 bases at J, with 16 bases between. This CDR3 is 14 amino acids long.

This clonotype came up a few times. The CDR3: CASSPGRGETQYF. The CDR3 nucleotides read TGTGCCAGCTCACCAGGGAGAGGGGAGACCCAGTACTTC. This rearrangement joins TRBV18 to TRBJ2-5, with D tentatively TRBD2 (5 bases). Trimming took off 2 bases at V and 5 bases at J, with 9 bases between the two ends. CDR1 and CDR2 (germline): KGHSH, LQKENI. The CDR3 extends over 13 amino acids.

The gene calls are TRBV29-1 and TRBJ2-3; 9 bases fit TRBD2. The CDR3 is 13 amino acids. Germline V gene sequence: CDR1 SQVTM, CDR2 ANQGSEA. V dropped 3 bases and J dropped 10; count of bases not matched to a gene: 8. The CDR3 DNA follows: TGCAGCGTTGAGGGGCGGGGGACTAGCCCGCAGTATTTT. It is translated as CSVEGRGTSPQYF.